This is a list of T cell receptor beta chains from one sample in a study of T cells in Graves' hyperthyroidism and ophthalmopathy. TCRdb fed the multiplex PCR reads into MiXCR, producing one record per CDR3 protein. The sample gives 350,000 to 400,000 distinct CDR3 sequences, 15% to 20% of which show up once; about 4% is in the top ten. The sample consisted of blood. The receptors come from a woman aged 18-29 years with Graves' hyperthyroidism. CDR3s include the opening cysteine and the closing phenylalanine or tryptophan. Each record gives: CDR3 protein, CDR3 DNA, V gene, clone size, D gene, J gene. A D gene is named only where the DNA matches it firmly. Size values are once, few and many counts, or a class for expanded clones, and some rows have none.

CASSLSGRWSNQPQHF,TGTGCCAGCAGCTTGTCAGGCAGGTGGAGCAATCAGCCCCAGCATTTT,TRBV7-8,many,NA,TRBJ1-5
CASSLPGQGHQPQHF,TGTGCCAGCAGTTTACCGGGACAGGGCCATCAGCCCCAGCATTTT,TRBV28,NA,TRBD1,TRBJ1-5
CACEGGGHTGELFF,TGTGCCTGCGAGGGCGGGGGTCATACCGGGGAGCTGTTTTTT,TRBV30,many,TRBD2,TRBJ2-2
CSASGGNEAFF,TGCAGTGCTAGTGGGGGAAATGAAGCTTTCTTT,TRBV20-1,many,NA,TRBJ1-1
CSASHLTGNNYEQYF,TGCAGTGCTAGTCACCTAACAGGGAACAACTACGAGCAGTACTTC,TRBV20-1,many,NA,TRBJ2-7
CASREGREREAFF,TGTGCCAGCCGGGAGGGGCGCGAAAGGGAAGCTTTCTTT,TRBV2,NA,NA,TRBJ1-1
CASSLGDLYGYTF,TGTGCCAGCAGCTTAGGGGATCTCTATGGCTACACCTTC,TRBV7-8,many,NA,TRBJ1-2
CASSQGVLRTNQPQHF,TGCGCCAGCAGCCAAGGCGTACTCAGGACCAATCAGCCCCAGCATTTT,TRBV4-1,NA,NA,TRBJ1-5
CASSYPGPMNTEAFF,TGTGCCAGCAGTTATCCAGGGCCTATGAACACTGAAGCTTTCTTT,TRBV12-3/TRBV12-4,many,NA,TRBJ1-1
CSARRTASYEQYF,TGCAGTGCTCGTAGGACGGCCTCCTACGAGCAGTACTTC,TRBV20-1,NA,NA,TRBJ2-7
CASSFEAGSYEQYF,TGCGCCAGCAGCTTTGAAGCGGGGAGCTACGAGCAGTACTTC,TRBV5-1,many,TRBD2,TRBJ2-7
CSAPRLYTNYGYTF,TGCAGTGCTCCTCGACTCTATACTAACTATGGCTACACCTTC,TRBV20-1,many,NA,TRBJ1-2
CASSVASREQETQYF,TGTGCCAGCAGCGTAGCTAGTAGGGAGCAAGAGACCCAGTACTTC,TRBV9,NA,NA,TRBJ2-5
CASSLVAFGGGEETQYF,TGTGCCAGCAGTTTAGTGGCTTTCGGTGGCGGGGAGGAGACCCAGTACTTC,TRBV27,many,NA,TRBJ2-5
CASSLYGVGQYF,TGTGCCAGCAGCCTCTATGGGGTGGGGCAGTACTTC,TRBV28,NA,NA,TRBJ2-7
CASSDLRF,TGTGCCAGCAGTGACCTTCGATTT,TRBV6-2/TRBV6-3,many,NA,TRBJ1-1
CASSFGDRGPEDGYTF,TGTGCCAGCAGTTTTGGGGACAGGGGGCCGGAGGATGGCTACACCTTC,TRBV12-3/TRBV12-4,NA,TRBD1,TRBJ1-2
CASNSWKGTEAFF,TGTGCCAGCAATTCGTGGAAGGGCACTGAAGCTTTCTTT,TRBV27,many,NA,TRBJ1-1
CSAGLAGTYEQYF,TGCAGTGCGGGACTAGCGGGGACCTACGAGCAGTACTTC,TRBV20-1,many,TRBD2,TRBJ2-7
CASSYSGLNYEQYF,TGTGCCAGCAGTTACTCGGGCCTCAACTACGAGCAGTACTTC,TRBV6-2/TRBV6-3,NA,NA,TRBJ2-7
CASSPGTGLIYGYTF,TGTGCCAGCAGTCCCGGGACAGGGCTTATATATGGCTACACCTTC,TRBV12-3/TRBV12-4,NA,TRBD1,TRBJ1-2
CASSLGRSNTGELFF,TGTGCCAGCAGCTTAGGGCGTTCGAACACCGGGGAGCTGTTTTTT,TRBV11-1,many,NA,TRBJ2-2
CASSPLHTEAFF,TGTGCCAGCTCTCCTCTACACACTGAAGCTTTCTTT,TRBV18,NA,NA,TRBJ1-1
CASSAYQGAAGYTF,TGTGCCAGCAGTGCTTATCAGGGTGCGGCTGGCTACACCTTC,TRBV6-1,many,NA,TRBJ1-2
CASSRTGRNPYGYTF,TGTGCCAGCAGCCGTACGGGGAGAAACCCATATGGCTACACCTTC,TRBV13,NA,NA,TRBJ1-2
CASRSTGTTRLGGYTF,TGTGCCAGCAGGAGCACCGGGACAACTAGGCTGGGTGGCTACACCTTC,TRBV12-3/TRBV12-4,many,NA,TRBJ1-2
CSARGGYEQYF,TGCAGTGCTCGAGGGGGCTACGAGCAGTACTTC,TRBV20-1,many,NA,TRBJ2-7
CASSGQSTSYEQYF,TGTGCCAGCAGTGGGCAGAGTACCTCCTACGAGCAGTACTTC,TRBV25-1,once,NA,TRBJ2-7
CSARAEAGEETQYF,TGCAGTGCTAGGGCTGAGGCGGGGGAAGAGACCCAGTACTTC,TRBV20-1,many,TRBD2,TRBJ2-5
CASSQDLLANYGYTF,TGCGCCAGCAGCCAAGATCTTCTAGCTAACTATGGCTACACCTTC,TRBV4-1,NA,NA,TRBJ1-2
CASSNFQGPRLVETF,TGTGCCAGCAGTAACTTTCAGGGGCCCCGTCTGGTCGAGACCTTC,TRBV12-3/TRBV12-4,NA,NA,TRBJ1-2
CASSFGGVNEKLFF,TGTGCCAGCAGTTTCGGAGGGGTTAATGAAAAACTGTTTTTT,TRBV28,many,NA,TRBJ1-4
CASSQGLSHQPQHF,TGTGCCAGCAGCCAAGGACTCTCCCATCAGCCCCAGCATTTT,TRBV13,many,NA,TRBJ1-5
CATRGPRAQPQHF,TGTGCCACCAGGGGGCCGAGGGCTCAGCCCCAGCATTTT,TRBV24-1,NA,NA,TRBJ1-5
CASSQTGQGAFF,TGCGCCAGCAGCCAAACGGGACAAGGAGCTTTCTTT,TRBV4-1,many,NA,TRBJ1-1
CASSSGGANVLTF,TGTGCCAGCAGCTCGGGCGGGGCCAACGTCCTGACTTTC,TRBV13,many,NA,TRBJ2-6
CSARDPSGGTYQETQYF,TGCAGTGCTCGCGACCCTAGCGGGGGCACGTACCAAGAGACCCAGTACTTC,TRBV20-1,many,TRBD2,TRBJ2-5
CASSFSKRGEQYF,TGTGCCAGCAGTTTTTCGAAGAGGGGCGAGCAGTACTTC,TRBV12-3/TRBV12-4,many,NA,TRBJ2-7
CASSRAGLGADEQYF,TGCGCCAGCAGCCGAGCGGGGCTGGGGGCCGACGAGCAGTACTTC,TRBV4-1,many,NA,TRBJ2-7
CASSQGQGNKYEQYF,TGCGCCAGCAGCCAAGGACAGGGGAATAAATACGAGCAGTACTTC,TRBV4-1,many,TRBD1,TRBJ2-7
CASSEGTSTGEGNSPLHF,TGTGCCAGCAGTGAAGGGACCTCCACCGGGGAGGGTAATTCACCCCTCCACTTT,TRBV6-1,NA,NA,TRBJ1-6
CASRSYRVQETQYF,TGTGCCAGCAGATCCTACAGGGTTCAAGAGACCCAGTACTTC,TRBV27,NA,NA,TRBJ2-5
CSANRMGDQPQHF,TGCAGTGCTAACAGGATGGGCGATCAGCCCCAGCATTTT,TRBV20-1,many,NA,TRBJ1-5
CASSYPTDTQYF,TGTGCCAGCAGCTACCCGACAGATACGCAGTATTTT,TRBV5-6,many,NA,TRBJ2-3
CASSYSSITYEQYF,TGTGCCAGCAGTTACTCATCTATCACCTACGAGCAGTACTTC,TRBV6-5,NA,NA,TRBJ2-7
CASSLAGTRAEAFF,TGCGCCAGCAGCTTGGCCGGGACAAGGGCTGAAGCTTTCTTT,TRBV5-1,NA,NA,TRBJ1-1
CASKDRRADFYSNQPQHF,TGTGCCAGCAAGGACAGGAGGGCTGACTTCTATAGCAATCAGCCCCAGCATTTT,TRBV6-2/TRBV6-3,many,TRBD1,TRBJ1-5
CSAWTGGDGYTF,TGCAGCGCTTGGACAGGAGGCGATGGCTACACCTTC,TRBV29-1,many,TRBD1,TRBJ1-2
CATSRPGVGVRSEAFF,TGTGCCACCAGCCGGCCTGGAGTGGGGGTCAGGTCTGAAGCTTTCTTT,TRBV15,many,NA,TRBJ1-1
CASSQIWGGETQYF,TGTGCCAGCAGTCAAATATGGGGTGGGGAGACCCAGTACTTC,TRBV6-1,many,NA,TRBJ2-5
CASSLTPSGELFF,TGTGCCAGCAGCTTAACCCCATCCGGGGAGCTGTTTTTT,TRBV7-3,many,NA,TRBJ2-2
CASSQERNLLNTEAFF,TGTGCCAGCAGCCAAGAGAGGAATCTTTTGAACACTGAAGCTTTCTTT,TRBV3-1,many,NA,TRBJ1-1
CASTLGGARPGETQYF,TGCGCCAGCACCCTGGGGGGGGCGCGTCCAGGAGAGACCCAGTACTTC,TRBV5-1,few,NA,TRBJ2-5
CASSFQGMGVEAFF,TGTGCCAGCAGCTTTCAGGGGATGGGTGTTGAAGCTTTCTTT,TRBV11-1,many,NA,TRBJ1-1